Listed below are T cell receptor beta chains from one sample, sequenced in a study of human T cells and chemical hapten exposure. MiXCR, run by TCRdb on the RACE reads, gives a single entry per CDR3 protein. This table holds about 360,000 distinct CDR3 sequences, 6% to 8.5% found once. The source material was whole blood, sampled in connection with sensitization to the hapten diphenylcyclopropenone (DPC). The receptors stem from a young woman with alopecia areata. Some clones in this sample may be carry-over from other donors' samples. Both conserved end residues are part of each CDR3. Fields, in order: clone size, V gene, J gene, D gene, CDR3 protein, CDR3 DNA. D genes are given only for firm matches. For some rows the clone size is stated as once, few or many, or as a class when expanded; others skip it.

>many|TRBV6-2/TRBV6-3|TRBJ2-1|TRBD2
CASSYFRLAGYNEQFF
TGTGCCAGCAGTTACTTTCGGCTAGCGGGATACAATGAGCAGTTCTTC
>many|TRBV20-1|TRBJ1-4|TRBD1
CSAKIHRGRNEKLFF
TGCAGTGCTAAGATTCACAGGGGAAGGAATGAAAAACTGTTTTTT
>few|TRBV5-1|TRBJ2-3|NA
CASSPRGDSTSTDTQYF
TGCGCCAGCAGCCCAAGAGGGGACTCCACTAGCACAGATACGCAGTATTTT
>few|TRBV4-2|TRBJ2-1|NA
CASSQDMRGAQFF
TGTGCCAGCAGCCAAGATATGAGGGGGGCCCAGTTCTTC
>many|TRBV3-1|TRBJ2-3|NA
CASSQVTDTQYF
TGTGCCAGCAGCCAAGTTACAGATACGCAGTATTTT
>many|TRBV2|TRBJ1-5|TRBD1
CASSDRGGNQPQHF
TGTGCCAGCTCGGACAGGGGGGGGAATCAGCCCCAGCATTTT
>few|TRBV7-9|TRBJ2-5|NA
CASSGEGGTQYF
TGTGCCAGCAGCGGTGAGGGTGGGACCCAGTACTTC
>many|TRBV24-1|TRBJ2-7|TRBD1
CATSPLSGDRDYEQYF
TGTGCCACCAGCCCTTTGAGCGGGGACAGGGACTACGAGCAGTACTTC
>few|TRBV10-3|TRBJ2-3|TRBD2
CAISGTSGGLNTQYF
TGTGCCATCAGTGGGACTAGCGGGGGGCTCAATACGCAGTATTTT
>few|TRBV7-2|TRBJ2-6|NA
CASSPGPKASGANVLTF
TGTGCCAGCAGCCCGGGGCCGAAAGCCTCTGGGGCCAACGTCCTGACTTTC
>many|TRBV28|TRBJ2-7|TRBD2
CASSSTSGGPRQYF
TGTGCCAGCAGTTCCACTAGCGGGGGCCCCAGGCAGTACTTC
>many|TRBV7-2|TRBJ2-7|NA
CASTTSREQYF
TGTGCCAGCACCACCTCTCGCGAGCAGTACTTC
>NA|TRBV6-2/TRBV6-3|TRBJ2-7|NA
CASSGGVNSYEQYF
TGTGCCAGCAGTGGCGGGGTGAACTCCTACGAGCAGTACTTC
>many|TRBV12-3/TRBV12-4|TRBJ1-2|TRBD1
CASSPTGVAYGYTF
TGTGCCAGCAGTCCTACAGGGGTCGCTTATGGCTACACCTTC
>NA|TRBV6-5|TRBJ1-2|NA
CASSYSRSGVLYGYTF
TGTGCCAGCAGTTACTCGAGGTCGGGAGTTCTGTATGGCTACACCTTC
>few|TRBV6-2/TRBV6-3|TRBJ1-1|NA
CASTPRAAGGVTEAFF
TGTGCCAGCACCCCCAGGGCAGCGGGTGGGGTGACTGAAGCTTTCTTT
>many|TRBV18|TRBJ2-5|NA
CASSPSTGYEETQYF
TGTGCCAGCTCACCCTCGACGGGGTACGAGGAGACCCAGTACTTC
>many|TRBV6-5|TRBJ2-6|NA
CASTTSQFGSGANVLTF
TGTGCCAGCACCACGAGTCAGTTTGGCTCTGGGGCCAACGTCCTGACTTTC
>few|TRBV20-1|TRBJ2-7|NA
CSARSIDDTYEQYF
TGCAGTGCTAGATCAATAGACGATACCTACGAGCAGTACTTC
>many|TRBV7-9|TRBJ2-3|TRBD2
CASSLHSGGLLNTDTQYF
TGTGCCAGCAGCTTACACAGCGGGGGCCTACTTAACACAGATACGCAGTATTTT
>NA|TRBV20-1|TRBJ2-7|NA
CSARVPAANPYEQYF
TGCAGTGCTAGAGTTCCAGCCGCCAACCCCTACGAGCAGTACTTC
>many|TRBV7-2|TRBJ1-1|NA
CASSPHANTEAFF
TGTGCCAGCAGCCCCCATGCGAACACTGAAGCTTTCTTT
>NA|TRBV7-2|TRBJ1-2|NA
CASSLDPGPDGYTF
TGTGCCAGCAGCTTGGATCCGGGACCTGATGGCTACACCTTC
>many|TRBV12-3/TRBV12-4|TRBJ2-5|NA
CASTPGLKETQYF
TGTGCCAGCACCCCAGGGTTAAAAGAGACCCAGTACTTC
>few|TRBV12-3/TRBV12-4|TRBJ1-6|TRBD1
CASGATGVNSPLHF
TGTGCCAGCGGGGCCACAGGGGTGAATTCACCCCTCCACTTT
>many|TRBV2|TRBJ2-1|NA
CASSGSYNEQFF
TGTGCCAGCAGTGGTTCCTACAATGAGCAGTTCTTC
>NA|TRBV4-3|TRBJ1-6|TRBD1
CASSQETGGAGSPLHF
TGCGCCAGCAGCCAAGAGACAGGGGGCGCGGGGTCACCCCTCCACTTT
>NA|TRBV9|TRBJ2-1|NA
CASSVAAILNEQFF
TGTGCCAGCAGCGTAGCGGCGATCCTGAATGAGCAGTTCTTC
>many|TRBV7-9|TRBJ1-2|TRBD1
CASTSSGTDYGYTF
TGTGCCAGCACCTCCTCCGGGACAGACTATGGCTACACCTTC
>many|TRBV7-9|TRBJ1-4|TRBD1
CASSSTGTGEKLFF
TGTGCCAGCAGCTCGACCGGGACAGGGGAAAAACTGTTTTTT
>NA|TRBV27|TRBJ2-2|NA
CASSYPGSNTGELFF
TGTGCCAGCAGTTACCCAGGGTCGAACACCGGGGAGCTGTTTTTT
>NA|TRBV20-1|TRBJ2-7|TRBD1
CSALLERTGGGKQYF
TGCAGTGCCCTCCTCGAGAGGACAGGGGGGGGCAAGCAGTACTTC
>NA|TRBV7-2|TRBJ2-5|NA
CASSLNMAGRETQYF
TGTGCCAGCAGCTTGAATATGGCAGGGAGGGAGACCCAGTACTTC
>many|TRBV6-1|TRBJ2-3|TRBD1
CASNSQGTDTQYF
TGTGCCAGCAACTCACAGGGGACAGATACGCAGTATTTT
>NA|TRBV27|TRBJ2-3|NA
CASSLSGQGLADTQYF
TGTGCCAGCAGTTTATCAGGGCAGGGATTAGCAGATACGCAGTATTTT
>many|TRBV9|TRBJ2-1|NA
CASSAYEGEEFF
TGTGCCAGCAGCGCATACGAGGGTGAGGAGTTCTTC